The entry that follows covers one T cell receptor (beta chain) sequence. This entry belongs to a study of blood T cell repertoires in COVID-19. Across the whole study: Acute and convalescent COVID-19 samples came from the United States, Italy and Spain. T cells, B-cell-depleted T cells, or PBMCs supplied cDNA or gDNA.

TCRdb's table, derived via immunoSEQ multiplex PCR, lists solely in-frame clones and lacks some. The sample lists 45,000 to 55,000 clones, around 84% occurring once. With 4 bases removed from V and 7 bases from J, the gap between germline ends came to 18 bases. CDR3 length: 15 residues. CDR1 is MNHEY, CDR2 SVGAGI, per germline. This clonotype was sampled from a man aged 65 to 85 with active COVID-19. The sequenced material came from peripheral blood. This chain connects TRBV6-5 to TRBJ2-3, with D maybe TRBD2 (7 bases). The CDR3, as DNA: TGTGCCAGCAGTTCCCGGGGGGCGCCTCTTAATACGCAGTATTTT. It yields the protein CASSSRGAPLNTQYF.